The subject of this entry is one T cell receptor beta chain. The data stem from a study of shared clonotypes between healthy human individuals. Deletions cut 0 bases from V and 12 bases from J, with 10 bases between. This CDR3 has 12 residues. Germline CDR1 is SGHRS and CDR2 is YFSETQ. Clones were sequenced by immunoSEQ multiplex PCR, and TCRdb holds only the in-frame ones, with some missing. The sample includes approximately 1.5 million clones, approximately 98.5% seen only once; the top ten take over 0.3%. This chain links TRBV5-1 with TRBJ2-1; D not resolved. Specimen: naive CD4+ T cells sorted from blood. Regarding subset: CD45RA+ positively selected. The clonotype was recovered from a man aged 25-45 years in good health. CDR3 sequence (DNA): TGCGCCAGCAGCTTGGATCTAGGTTCGCAGTTCTTC. Its protein is CASSLDLGSQFF.